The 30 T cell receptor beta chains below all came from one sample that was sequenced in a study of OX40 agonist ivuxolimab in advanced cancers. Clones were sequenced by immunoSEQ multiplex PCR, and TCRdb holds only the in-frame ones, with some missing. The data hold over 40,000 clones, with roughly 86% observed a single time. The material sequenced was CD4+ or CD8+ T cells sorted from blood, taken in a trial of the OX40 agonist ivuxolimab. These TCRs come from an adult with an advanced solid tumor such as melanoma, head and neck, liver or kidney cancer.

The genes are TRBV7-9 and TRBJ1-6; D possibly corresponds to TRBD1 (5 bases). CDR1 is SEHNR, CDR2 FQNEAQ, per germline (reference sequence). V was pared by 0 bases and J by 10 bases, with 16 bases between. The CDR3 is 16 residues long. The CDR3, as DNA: TGTGCCAGCAGCTTAGCGGGTGAAGGGGCGGGGTCACCCCTCCACTTT. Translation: CASSLAGEGAGSPLHF.

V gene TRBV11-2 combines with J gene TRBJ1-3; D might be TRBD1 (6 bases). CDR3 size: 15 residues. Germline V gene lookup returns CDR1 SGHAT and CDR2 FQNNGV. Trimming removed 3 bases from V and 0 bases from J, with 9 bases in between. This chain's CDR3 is CASSFDRSSGNTIYF. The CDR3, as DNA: TGTGCCAGCAGCTTTGACAGGAGCTCTGGAAACACCATATATTTT.

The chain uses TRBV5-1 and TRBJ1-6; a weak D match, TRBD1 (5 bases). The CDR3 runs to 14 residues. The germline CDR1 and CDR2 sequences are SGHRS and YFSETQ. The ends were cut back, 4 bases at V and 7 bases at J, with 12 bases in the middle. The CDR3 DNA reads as TGCGCCAGCAGCCCTGGGGGGGGAAATTCACCCCTCCACTTT. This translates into CASSPGGGNSPLHF.

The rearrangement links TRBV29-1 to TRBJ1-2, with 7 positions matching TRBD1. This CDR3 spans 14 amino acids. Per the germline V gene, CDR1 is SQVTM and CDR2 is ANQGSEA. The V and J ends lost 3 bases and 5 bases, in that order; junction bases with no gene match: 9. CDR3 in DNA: TGCAGCGTTGATTACAGGGGAGACGGGTATGGCTACACCTTC. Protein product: CSVDYRGDGYGYTF. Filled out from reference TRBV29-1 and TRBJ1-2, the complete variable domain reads SAVISQKPSRDICQRGTSLTIQCQVDSQVTMMFWYRQQPGQSLTLIATANQGSEATYESGFVIDKFPISRPNLTFSTLTVSNMSPEDSSIYLCSVDYRGDGYGYTFGSGTRLTVV.

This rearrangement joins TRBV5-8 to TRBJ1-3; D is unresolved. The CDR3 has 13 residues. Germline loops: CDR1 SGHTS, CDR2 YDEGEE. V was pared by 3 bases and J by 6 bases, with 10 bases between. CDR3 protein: CASSSSSVNTIYF. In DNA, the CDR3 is TGTGCCAGCAGCTCCTCCAGCGTAAACACCATATATTTT.

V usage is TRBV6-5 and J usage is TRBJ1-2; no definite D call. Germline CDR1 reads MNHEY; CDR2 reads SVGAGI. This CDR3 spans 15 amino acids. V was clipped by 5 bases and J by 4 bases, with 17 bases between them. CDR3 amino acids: CASSSEVGFGYGYTF. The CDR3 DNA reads TGTGCCAGCAGTAGCGAAGTGGGGTTCGGCTATGGCTACACCTTC.

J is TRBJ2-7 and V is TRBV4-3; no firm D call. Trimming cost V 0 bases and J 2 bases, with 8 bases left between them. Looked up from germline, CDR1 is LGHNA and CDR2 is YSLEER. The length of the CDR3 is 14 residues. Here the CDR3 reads CASSQELLAYEQYF. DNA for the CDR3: TGCGCCAGCAGCCAAGAACTGTTGGCCTACGAGCAGTACTTC.

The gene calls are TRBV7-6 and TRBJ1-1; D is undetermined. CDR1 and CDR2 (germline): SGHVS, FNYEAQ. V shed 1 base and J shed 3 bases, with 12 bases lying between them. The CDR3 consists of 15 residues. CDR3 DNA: TGTGCCAGCAGCTTAGGACTGGCGCGTGACACTGAAGCTTTCTTT. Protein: CASSLGLARDTEAFF.

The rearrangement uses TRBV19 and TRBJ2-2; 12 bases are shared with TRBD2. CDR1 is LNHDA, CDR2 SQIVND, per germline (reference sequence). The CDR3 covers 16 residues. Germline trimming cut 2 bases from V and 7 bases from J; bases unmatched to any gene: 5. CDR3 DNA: TGTGCCAGTAGTATAAGACTAGCGGGAGTGAACGGGGAGCTGTTTTTT. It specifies CASSIRLAGVNGELFF.

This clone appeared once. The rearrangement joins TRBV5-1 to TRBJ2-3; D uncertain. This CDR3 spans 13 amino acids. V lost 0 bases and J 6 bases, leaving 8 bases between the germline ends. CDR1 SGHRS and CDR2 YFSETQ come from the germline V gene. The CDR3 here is CASSLDARDTQYF. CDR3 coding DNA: TGCGCCAGCAGCTTGGATGCGCGGGATACGCAGTATTTT.

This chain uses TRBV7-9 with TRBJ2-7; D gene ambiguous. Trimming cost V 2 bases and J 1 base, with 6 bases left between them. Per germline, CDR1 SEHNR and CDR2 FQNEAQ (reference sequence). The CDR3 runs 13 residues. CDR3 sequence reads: CASSLIGSYEQYF. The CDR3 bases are TGTGCCAGCAGCTTAATCGGGTCCTACGAGCAGTACTTC.

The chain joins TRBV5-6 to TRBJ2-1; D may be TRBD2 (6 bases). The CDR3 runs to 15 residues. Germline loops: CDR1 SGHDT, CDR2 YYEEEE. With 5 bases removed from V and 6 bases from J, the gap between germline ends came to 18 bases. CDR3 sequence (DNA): TGTGCCAGCAGTTCTACGGGAGCCGCGACCAATGAGCAGTTCTTC. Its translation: CASSSTGAATNEQFF.

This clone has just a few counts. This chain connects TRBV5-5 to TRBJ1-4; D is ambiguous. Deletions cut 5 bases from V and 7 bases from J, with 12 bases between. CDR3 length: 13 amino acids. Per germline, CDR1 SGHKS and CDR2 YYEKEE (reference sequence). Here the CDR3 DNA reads TGTGCCAGCAGTTTCGGCGCCTCTGAAAAACTGTTTTTT. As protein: CASSFGASEKLFF.

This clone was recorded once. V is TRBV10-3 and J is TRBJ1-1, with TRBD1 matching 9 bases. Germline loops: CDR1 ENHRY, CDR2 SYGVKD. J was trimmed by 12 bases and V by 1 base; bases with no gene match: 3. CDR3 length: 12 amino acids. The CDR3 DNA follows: TGTGCCATCAGTGAGTTAAACAGGGGGCCTTTCTTT. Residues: CAISELNRGPFF.

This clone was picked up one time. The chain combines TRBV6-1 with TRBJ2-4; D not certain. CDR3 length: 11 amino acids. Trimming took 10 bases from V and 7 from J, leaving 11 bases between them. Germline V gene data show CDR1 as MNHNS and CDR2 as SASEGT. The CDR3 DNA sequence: TGTGCCACCGAAATGGGGAACATTCAGTACTTC. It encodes CATEMGNIQYF.

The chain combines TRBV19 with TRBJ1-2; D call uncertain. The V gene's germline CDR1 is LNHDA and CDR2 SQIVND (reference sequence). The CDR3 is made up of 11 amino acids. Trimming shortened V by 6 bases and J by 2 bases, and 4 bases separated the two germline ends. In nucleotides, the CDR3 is TGTGCCAGTAGACAAAACTATGGCTACACCTTC. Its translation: CASRQNYGYTF.

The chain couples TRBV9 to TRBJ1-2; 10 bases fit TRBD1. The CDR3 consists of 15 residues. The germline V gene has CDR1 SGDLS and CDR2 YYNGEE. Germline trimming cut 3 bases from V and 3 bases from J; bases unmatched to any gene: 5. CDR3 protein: CASSAGQGGDYGYTF. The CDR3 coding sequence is TGTGCCAGCAGCGCCGGACAGGGGGGAGACTATGGCTACACCTTC. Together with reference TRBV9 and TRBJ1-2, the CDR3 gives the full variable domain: DSGVTQTPKHLITATGQRVTLRCSPRSGDLSVYWYQQSLDQGLQFLIQYYNGEERAKGNILERFSAQQFPDLHSELNLSSLELGDSALYFCASSAGQGGDYGYTFGSGTRLTVV.

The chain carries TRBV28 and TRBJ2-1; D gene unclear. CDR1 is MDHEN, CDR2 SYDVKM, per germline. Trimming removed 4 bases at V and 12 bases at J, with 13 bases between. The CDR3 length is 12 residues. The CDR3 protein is CASSSNRSWQFF. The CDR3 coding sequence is TGTGCCAGCAGTTCAAATCGCTCGTGGCAGTTCTTC.

The CDR3 coding sequence is TGTGCCAGCAGCCAAGAGGCACTAGCGGGAGGCGAGCAGTACTTC. This codes for CASSQEALAGGEQYF. The rearrangement joins TRBV4-2 to TRBJ2-7, with 12 bases aligning to TRBD2. The CDR3 sequence is 15 residues long. The V segment lost 0 bases and the J segment 6 bases; nucleotides outside the gene matches: 3. The germline V gene has CDR1 LGHNA and CDR2 YNFKEQ.

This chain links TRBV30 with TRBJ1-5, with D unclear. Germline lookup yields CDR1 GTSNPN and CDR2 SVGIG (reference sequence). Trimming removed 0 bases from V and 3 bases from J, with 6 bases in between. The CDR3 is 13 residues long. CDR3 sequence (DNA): TGTGCCTGGAGTGTACGGGACAATCAGCCCCAGCATTTT. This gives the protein CAWSVRDNQPQHF.

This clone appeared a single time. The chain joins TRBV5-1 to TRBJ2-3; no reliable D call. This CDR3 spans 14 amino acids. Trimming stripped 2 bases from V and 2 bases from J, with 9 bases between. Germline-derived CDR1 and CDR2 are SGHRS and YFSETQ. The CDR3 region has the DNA TGCGCCAGCAGCTTAGGCAGGTACACAGATACGCAGTATTTT. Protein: CASSLGRYTDTQYF.

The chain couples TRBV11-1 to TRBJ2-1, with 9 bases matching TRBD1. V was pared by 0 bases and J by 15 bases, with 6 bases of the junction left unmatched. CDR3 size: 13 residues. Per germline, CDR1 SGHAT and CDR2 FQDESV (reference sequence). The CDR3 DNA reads TGTGCCAGCAGCTTAGCCCCGGGACAGGGAATGTTCTTC. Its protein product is CASSLAPGQGMFF.

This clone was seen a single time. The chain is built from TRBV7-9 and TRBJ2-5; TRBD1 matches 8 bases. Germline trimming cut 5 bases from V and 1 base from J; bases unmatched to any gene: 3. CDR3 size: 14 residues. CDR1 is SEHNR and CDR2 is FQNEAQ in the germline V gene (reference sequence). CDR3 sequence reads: CASSPGQGQETQYF. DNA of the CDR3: TGTGCCAGCAGCCCCGGACAGGGCCAAGAGACCCAGTACTTC.

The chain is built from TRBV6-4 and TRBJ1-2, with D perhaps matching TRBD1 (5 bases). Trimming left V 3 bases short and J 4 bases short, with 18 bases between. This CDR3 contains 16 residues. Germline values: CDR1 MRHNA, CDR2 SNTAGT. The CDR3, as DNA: TGTGCCAGCAGTGATAATTTTCGAAGGGGAGGCTATGGCTACACCTTC. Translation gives CASSDNFRRGGYGYTF.

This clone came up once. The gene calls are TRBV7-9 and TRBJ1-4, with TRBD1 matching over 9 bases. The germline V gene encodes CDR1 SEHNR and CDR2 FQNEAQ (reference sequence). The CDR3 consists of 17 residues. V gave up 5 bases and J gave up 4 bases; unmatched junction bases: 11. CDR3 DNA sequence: TGTGCCAGCAGCCCACGCCTCAGGACAGGGGATAATGAAAAACTGTTTTTT. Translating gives CASSPRLRTGDNEKLFF.

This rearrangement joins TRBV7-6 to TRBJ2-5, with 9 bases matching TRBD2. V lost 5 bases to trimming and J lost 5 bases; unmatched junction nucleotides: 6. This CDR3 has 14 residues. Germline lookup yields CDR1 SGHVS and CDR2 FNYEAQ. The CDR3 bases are TGTGCCAGCAGCCCAATAGCGGGGGCGGAGACCCAGTACTTC. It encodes CASSPIAGAETQYF. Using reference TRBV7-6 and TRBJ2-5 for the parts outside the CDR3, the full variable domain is GAGVSQSPRYKVTKRGQDVALRCDPISGHVSLYWYRQALGQGPEFLTYFNYEAQQDKSGLPNDRFSAERPEGSISTLTIQRTEQRDSAMYRCASSPIAGAETQYFGPGTRLLVL.

CDR3 amino acids: CASSLAPSDTEAFF. In DNA, the CDR3 is TGTGCCAGCAGCTTAGCTCCGTCTGACACTGAAGCTTTCTTT. This sequence joins TRBV7-2 and TRBJ1-1; no clear D gene. The CDR3 loop spans 14 amino acids. CDR1 and CDR2 from the germline V gene are SGHTA and FQGNSA. V was cut by 0 bases and J by 3 bases, with 8 bases left in between.

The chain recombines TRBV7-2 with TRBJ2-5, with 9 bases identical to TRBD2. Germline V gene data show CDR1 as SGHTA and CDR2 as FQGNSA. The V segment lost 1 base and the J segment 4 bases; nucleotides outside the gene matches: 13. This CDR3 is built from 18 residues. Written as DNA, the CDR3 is TGTGCCAGCAGCTTAGGTGACGCGGGAGGGCCCCGACGAGAGACCCAGTACTTC. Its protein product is CASSLGDAGGPRRETQYF.

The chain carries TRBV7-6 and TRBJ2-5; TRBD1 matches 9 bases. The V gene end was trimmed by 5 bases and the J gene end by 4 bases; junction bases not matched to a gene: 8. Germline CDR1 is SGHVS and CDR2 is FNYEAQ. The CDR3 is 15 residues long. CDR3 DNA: TGTGCCAGCAGCCCGGGGACAGGGTTGCGAGAGACCCAGTACTTC. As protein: CASSPGTGLRETQYF.

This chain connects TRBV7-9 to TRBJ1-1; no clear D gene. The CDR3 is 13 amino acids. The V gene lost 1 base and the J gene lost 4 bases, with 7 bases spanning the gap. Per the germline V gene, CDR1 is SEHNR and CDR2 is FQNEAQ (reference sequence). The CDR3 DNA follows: TGTGCCAGCAGCTTAGGCCGGTTCACTGAAGCTTTCTTT. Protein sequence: CASSLGRFTEAFF. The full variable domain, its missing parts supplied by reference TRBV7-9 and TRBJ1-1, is DTGVSQNPRHKITKRGQNVTFRCDPISEHNRLYWYRQTLGQGPEFLTYFQNEAQLEKSRLLSDRFSAERPKGSFSTLEIQRTEQGDSAMYLCASSLGRFTEAFFGQGTRLTVV.